This T cell receptor (beta chain) was captured in a study of beta chain features in type 1 diabetes. Whole-study results and caveats: Over-representation of high TCR-expressing cells was a possible consequence of cDNA sequencing. Type 1 diabetes patients had moderately but significantly shorter TCRB CDR3s in all four CD4+ subsets. TCRB repertoires of naive, central memory and Treg cells appeared more similar among patients than among healthy donors.

In the case of this clone: The antigen is undetermined.

The authors reverse transcribed all of the isolated RNA, so sequencing captured expressed TCRB transcripts. Profiled with immunoSEQ multiplex PCR; TCRdb holds only in-frame clones, not every one. Of over 600,000 clones in the sample, around 12% were seen once. The length of the CDR3 is 14 residues. Germline loops: CDR1 MDHEN, CDR2 SYDVKM. V was cut by 2 bases and J by 6 bases, with 14 bases left in between. The chain carries TRBV28 and TRBJ2-7; D is unclear. The specimen sequenced was naive CD4+ T cells from blood. This sequence originates from a man aged 30-40 years with type 1 diabetes. The CDR3 DNA is TGTGCCAGCAGTTTAAGTTTAGAGGTACGCGAGCAGTACTTC. The encoded protein is CASSLSLEVREQYF.